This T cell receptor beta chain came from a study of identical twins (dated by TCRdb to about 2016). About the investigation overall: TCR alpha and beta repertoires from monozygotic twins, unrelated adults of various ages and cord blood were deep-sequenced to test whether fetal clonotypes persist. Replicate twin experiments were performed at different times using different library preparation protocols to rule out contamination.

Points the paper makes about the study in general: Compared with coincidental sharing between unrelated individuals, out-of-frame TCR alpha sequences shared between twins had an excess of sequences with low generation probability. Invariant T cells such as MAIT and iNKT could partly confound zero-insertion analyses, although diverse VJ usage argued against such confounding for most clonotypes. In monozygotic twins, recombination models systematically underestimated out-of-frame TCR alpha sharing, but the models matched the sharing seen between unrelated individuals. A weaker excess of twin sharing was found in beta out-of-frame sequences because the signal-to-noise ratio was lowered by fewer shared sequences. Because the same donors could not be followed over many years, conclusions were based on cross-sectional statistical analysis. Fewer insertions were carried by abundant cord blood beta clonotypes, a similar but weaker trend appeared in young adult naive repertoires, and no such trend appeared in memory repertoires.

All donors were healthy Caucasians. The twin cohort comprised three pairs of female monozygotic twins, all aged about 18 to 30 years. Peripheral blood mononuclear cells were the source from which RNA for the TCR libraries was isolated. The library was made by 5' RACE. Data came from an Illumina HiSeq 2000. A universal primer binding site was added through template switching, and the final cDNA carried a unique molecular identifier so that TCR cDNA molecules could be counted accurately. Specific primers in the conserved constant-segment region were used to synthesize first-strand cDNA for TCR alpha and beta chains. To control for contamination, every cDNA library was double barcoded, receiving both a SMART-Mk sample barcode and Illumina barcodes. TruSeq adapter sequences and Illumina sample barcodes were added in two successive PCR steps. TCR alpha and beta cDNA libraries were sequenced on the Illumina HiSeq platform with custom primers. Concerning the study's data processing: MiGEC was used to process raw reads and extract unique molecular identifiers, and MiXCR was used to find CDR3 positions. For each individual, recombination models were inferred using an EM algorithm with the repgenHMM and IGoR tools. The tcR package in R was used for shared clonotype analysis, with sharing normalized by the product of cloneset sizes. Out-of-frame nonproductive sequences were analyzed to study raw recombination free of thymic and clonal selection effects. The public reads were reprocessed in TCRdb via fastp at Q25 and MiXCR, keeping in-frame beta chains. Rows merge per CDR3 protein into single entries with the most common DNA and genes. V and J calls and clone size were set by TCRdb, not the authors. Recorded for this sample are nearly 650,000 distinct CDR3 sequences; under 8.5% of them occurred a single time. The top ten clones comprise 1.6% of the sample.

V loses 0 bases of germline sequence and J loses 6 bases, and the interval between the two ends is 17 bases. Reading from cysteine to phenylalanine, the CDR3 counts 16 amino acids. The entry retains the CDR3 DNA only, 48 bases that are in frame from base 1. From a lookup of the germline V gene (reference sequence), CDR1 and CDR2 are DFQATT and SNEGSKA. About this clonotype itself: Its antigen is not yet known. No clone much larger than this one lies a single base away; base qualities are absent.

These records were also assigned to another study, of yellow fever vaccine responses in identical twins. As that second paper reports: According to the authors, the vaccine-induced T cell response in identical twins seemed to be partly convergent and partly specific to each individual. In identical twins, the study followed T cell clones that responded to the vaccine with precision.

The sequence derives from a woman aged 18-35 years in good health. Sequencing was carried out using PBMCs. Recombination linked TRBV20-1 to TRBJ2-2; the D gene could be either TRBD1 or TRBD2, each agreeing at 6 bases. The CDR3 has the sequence CSARDFGGTIAGELFF. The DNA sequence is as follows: TGCAGTGCTAGAGATTTCGGGGGCACTATCGCCGGGGAGCTGTTTTTT.